Listed below are T cell receptor beta chains from one sample, sequenced in a study of T cells in Graves' hyperthyroidism and ophthalmopathy. TCRdb passed the multiplex PCR reads through MiXCR, listing each CDR3 protein once. The table records about 680,000 distinct CDR3 sequences, roughly a third of them present only once. The sequencing sample was made of blood. Receptors originate from a woman aged 40 to 49 with Graves' hyperthyroidism. The CDR3 runs from the conserved cysteine through the conserved F or W. Fields, in order: D gene, J gene, V gene, clone size, CDR3 protein, CDR3 DNA. D genes are given only for firm matches. Clone size is not always given. Where it is, it says once, few, many or a class for expanded clones.

D gene: NA; J gene: TRBJ1-2; V gene: TRBV4-3; clone size: many; CDR3 protein: CASSDSNTFYGYTF; CDR3 DNA: TGCGCCAGCAGCGATTCGAATACGTTCTATGGCTACACCTTC
D gene: TRBD1; J gene: TRBJ2-7; V gene: TRBV4-3; clone size: few; CDR3 protein: CASSPEPGTGGYF; CDR3 DNA: TGCGCCAGCAGCCCCGAACCCGGGACAGGGGGGTACTTC
D gene: NA; J gene: TRBJ1-2; V gene: TRBV4-3; clone size: NA; CDR3 protein: CASSPGGFGYGYTF; CDR3 DNA: TGCGCCAGCAGCCCAGGAGGGTTCGGCTATGGCTACACCTTC
D gene: NA; J gene: TRBJ2-6; V gene: TRBV15; clone size: NA; CDR3 protein: CATSREEKAGANVLTF; CDR3 DNA: TGTGCCACCAGCAGAGAGGAGAAAGCTGGGGCCAACGTCCTGACTTTC
D gene: TRBD2; J gene: TRBJ2-5; V gene: TRBV5-1; clone size: once; CDR3 protein: CASSLLIAGEGGGQETQYF; CDR3 DNA: TGCGCCAGCAGCTTGCTGATAGCGGGAGAGGGGGGCGGACAAGAGACCCAGTACTTC
D gene: NA; J gene: TRBJ2-2; V gene: TRBV12-5; clone size: NA; CDR3 protein: CASGLGITGLFF; CDR3 DNA: TGTGCTAGTGGCCTCGGGATCACGGGGCTGTTTTTT
D gene: TRBD1; J gene: TRBJ1-2; V gene: TRBV25-1; clone size: NA; CDR3 protein: CASSGDRGTF; CDR3 DNA: TGTGCCAGCAGTGGGGACAGGGGCACCTTC
D gene: TRBD2; J gene: TRBJ2-1; V gene: TRBV6-6; clone size: NA; CDR3 protein: CASSIPGLGNEQFF; CDR3 DNA: TGTGCCAGCAGCATCCCGGGACTAGGGAATGAGCAGTTCTTC
D gene: NA; J gene: TRBJ1-5; V gene: TRBV7-2; clone size: NA; CDR3 protein: CASSRLSGGNQPQHF; CDR3 DNA: TGTGCCAGCAGTCGGCTTAGTGGGGGCAATCAGCCCCAGCATTTT
D gene: NA; J gene: TRBJ2-7; V gene: TRBV25-1; clone size: once; CDR3 protein: CASSARDGSKPYEQYF; CDR3 DNA: TGTGCCAGCAGTGCTAGAGATGGGAGCAAACCCTACGAGCAGTACTTC
D gene: NA; J gene: TRBJ2-5; V gene: TRBV5-1; clone size: NA; CDR3 protein: CASSPNEIETQYF; CDR3 DNA: TGCGCCAGCAGCCCCAACGAGATAGAGACCCAGTACTTC
D gene: NA; J gene: TRBJ1-2; V gene: TRBV9; clone size: NA; CDR3 protein: CASSVGLLVGNYGYTF; CDR3 DNA: TGTGCCAGCAGCGTAGGTCTTTTAGTGGGGAACTATGGCTACACCTTC
D gene: NA; J gene: TRBJ2-7; V gene: TRBV14; clone size: NA; CDR3 protein: CASSRSGGVFSYEQYF; CDR3 DNA: TGTGCCAGCAGCCGCTCAGGCGGAGTCTTTTCCTACGAGCAGTACTTC
D gene: NA; J gene: TRBJ1-2; V gene: TRBV10-3; clone size: many; CDR3 protein: CAITSGDYGYTF; CDR3 DNA: TGTGCCATCACCTCGGGCGACTATGGCTACACCTTC
D gene: NA; J gene: TRBJ2-7; V gene: TRBV2; clone size: NA; CDR3 protein: CASYLPTTDYEQYF; CDR3 DNA: TGTGCCAGCTACCTCCCTACCACCGACTACGAGCAGTACTTC
D gene: NA; J gene: TRBJ2-7; V gene: TRBV20-1; clone size: few; CDR3 protein: CSAAVGGPRREQYF; CDR3 DNA: TGCAGTGCTGCCGTGGGGGGACCGCGGCGCGAGCAGTACTTC
D gene: NA; J gene: TRBJ1-1; V gene: TRBV7-2; clone size: many; CDR3 protein: CASSLRKNTEAFF; CDR3 DNA: TGTGCCAGCAGCTTAAGGAAGAACACTGAAGCTTTCTTT
D gene: TRBD2; J gene: TRBJ2-5; V gene: TRBV11-3; clone size: few; CDR3 protein: CASSQKAGGQETQYF; CDR3 DNA: TGTGCCAGCAGCCAAAAAGCGGGGGGCCAAGAGACCCAGTACTTC
D gene: NA; J gene: TRBJ2-5; V gene: TRBV5-4; clone size: many; CDR3 protein: CASSFPGLAETQYF; CDR3 DNA: TGTGCCAGCAGCTTCCCCGGGCTAGCGGAGACCCAGTACTTC
D gene: TRBD1; J gene: TRBJ2-3; V gene: TRBV2; clone size: few; CDR3 protein: CASSDEQGFIPDTQYF; CDR3 DNA: TGTGCCAGCAGTGATGAACAGGGGTTCATCCCAGATACGCAGTATTTT
D gene: NA; J gene: TRBJ2-5; V gene: TRBV20-1; clone size: many; CDR3 protein: CSADPHIGQTQYF; CDR3 DNA: TGCAGTGCCGACCCCCACATCGGGCAGACCCAGTACTTC
D gene: NA; J gene: TRBJ1-1; V gene: TRBV19; clone size: many; CDR3 protein: CASSIEVSGSTFF; CDR3 DNA: TGTGCCAGTAGTATAGAGGTCTCAGGGTCGACTTTCTTT
D gene: NA; J gene: TRBJ2-7; V gene: TRBV12-5; clone size: few; CDR3 protein: CASGSPLGEYVEQYF; CDR3 DNA: TGTGCTAGTGGTTCCCCACTCGGGGAGTATGTCGAGCAGTACTTC
D gene: TRBD2; J gene: TRBJ2-2; V gene: TRBV7-3; clone size: NA; CDR3 protein: CASSPWTSGRRDTGELFF; CDR3 DNA: TGTGCCAGCAGCCCTTGGACTAGCGGGAGGAGAGACACCGGGGAGCTGTTTTTT
D gene: NA; J gene: TRBJ1-2; V gene: TRBV6-6; clone size: NA; CDR3 protein: CASSTRDAWGYTF; CDR3 DNA: TGTGCCAGCAGCACCAGGGACGCGTGGGGCTACACCTTC
D gene: NA; J gene: TRBJ2-7; V gene: TRBV2; clone size: NA; CDR3 protein: CATYREGTYEQYF; CDR3 DNA: TGTGCCACCTACAGGGAGGGGACCTACGAGCAGTACTTC
D gene: TRBD1; J gene: TRBJ1-1; V gene: TRBV5-1; clone size: few; CDR3 protein: CASSPPGQVEAFF; CDR3 DNA: TGCGCCAGCAGCCCGCCGGGACAGGTTGAAGCTTTCTTT
D gene: TRBD1; J gene: TRBJ1-2; V gene: TRBV27; clone size: once; CDR3 protein: CASSLRRTGGKDGYTF; CDR3 DNA: TGTGCCAGCAGTTTAAGACGGACAGGGGGTAAGGATGGCTACACCTTC
D gene: NA; J gene: TRBJ2-5; V gene: TRBV19; clone size: many; CDR3 protein: CASAGTGRETQYF; CDR3 DNA: TGTGCCAGCGCCGGGACTGGGAGGGAGACCCAGTACTTC
D gene: NA; J gene: TRBJ1-2; V gene: TRBV25-1; clone size: many; CDR3 protein: CASSEYRHGYTF; CDR3 DNA: TGTGCCAGCAGTGAATACCGACATGGCTACACCTTC
D gene: NA; J gene: TRBJ2-5; V gene: TRBV20-1; clone size: once; CDR3 protein: CSAGDPWRQESNQYF; CDR3 DNA: TGCAGTGCTGGGGACCCCTGGCGCCAAGAGTCCAACCAGTACTTC
D gene: NA; J gene: TRBJ2-2; V gene: TRBV20-1; clone size: few; CDR3 protein: CSALADSNTGELFF; CDR3 DNA: TGCAGTGCCTTAGCGGACTCTAACACCGGGGAGCTGTTTTTT